The clone carrying this TCR beta chain appeared many times. Its antigen is unknown. V lost 2 bases and J 4 bases, leaving 5 bases between the germline ends. The germline gives CDR1 MNHNS, CDR2 SASEGT. CDR3 size: 13 residues. On the day of bone marrow donation, the related graft donor provided peripheral blood. This specimen comes from a study of T cells after posttransplantation cyclophosphamide. Study-wide results and limits: Donor-recipient repertoire similarity was low at 1-2 months, rising over year one.

TCRdb's copy holds only in-frame clones and misses some; the assay was immunoSEQ multiplex PCR. The profile covers 40,000 to 60,000 clones, none occurring a single time. Sequenced: PBMCs. This chain uses TRBV6-1 with TRBJ2-2; D not certain. The receptor was derived from a middle-aged man in good health, CMV-negative, and a related stem cell transplant donor. In DNA, the CDR3 is TGTGCCAGCAGTGAACACATCACCGGGGAGCTGTTTTTT. This codes for CASSEHITGELFF.